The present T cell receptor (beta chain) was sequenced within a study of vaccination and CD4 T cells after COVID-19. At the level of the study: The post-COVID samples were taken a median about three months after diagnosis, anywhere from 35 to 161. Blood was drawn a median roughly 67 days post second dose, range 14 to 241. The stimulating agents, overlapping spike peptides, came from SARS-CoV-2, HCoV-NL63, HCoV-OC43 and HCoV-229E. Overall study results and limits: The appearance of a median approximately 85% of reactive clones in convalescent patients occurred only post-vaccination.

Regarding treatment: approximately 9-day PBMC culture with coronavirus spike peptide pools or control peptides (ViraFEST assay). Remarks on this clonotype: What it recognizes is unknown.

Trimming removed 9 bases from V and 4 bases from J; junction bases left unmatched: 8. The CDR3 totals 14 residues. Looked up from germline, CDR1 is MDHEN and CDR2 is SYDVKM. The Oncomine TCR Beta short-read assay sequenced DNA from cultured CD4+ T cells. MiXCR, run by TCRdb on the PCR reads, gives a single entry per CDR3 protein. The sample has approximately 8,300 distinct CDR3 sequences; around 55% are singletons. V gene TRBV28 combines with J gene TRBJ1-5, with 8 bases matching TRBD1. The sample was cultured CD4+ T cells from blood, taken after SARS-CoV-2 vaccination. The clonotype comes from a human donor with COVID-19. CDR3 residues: CASLSGGRNQPQHF. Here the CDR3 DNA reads TGTGCCAGTCTCTCAGGGGGCCGGAATCAGCCCCAGCATTTT.